Listed below are T cell receptor beta chains from one sample, sequenced in a study of identical twins. TCRdb used MiXCR to reprocess the 5' RACE reads, holding one entry per CDR3 protein. The sample yields about 530,000 distinct CDR3 sequences, 20% to 25% seen once. This sample also appeared in a second study, on yellow fever vaccine responses in identical twins.

Material for sequencing was CD4+ T cells sorted from blood. The source is a woman between 18 and 29 years old in good health. The CDR3 runs from the conserved cysteine through the conserved F or W. A D gene is named only where the DNA matches it firmly. Size tells how often a clone was seen (once, few, many) or the class of an expanded clone, and some rows leave it out.

>TRBD2|TRBJ2-1|TRBV12-3/TRBV12-4|.
TGTGGCAGCAGTTTCTCGACTAGCTCCAATGAGCAGTTCTTC
CGSSFSTSSNEQFF
>.|TRBJ2-1|TRBV11-2|.
TGTGCCAGCAGCTACCCCTCCGGGACCACGGGTAATGAGCAGTTCTTC
CASSYPSGTTGNEQFF
>.|TRBJ2-3|TRBV12-3/TRBV12-4|few
TGTGCCAGCAGTTTACTGTCCCTCCGGGACACAGATACGCAGTATTTT
CASSLLSLRDTDTQYF
>TRBD1|TRBJ2-5|TRBV10-3|.
TGTGCCATCAGTGCAAGGACAGGGTCTGGGGAGACCCAGTACTTC
CAISARTGSGETQYF
>.|TRBJ2-5|TRBV11-1|.
TGTGCCAGCAGCTTGAAGCTAGCAGGAGAGACCCAGTACTTC
CASSLKLAGETQYF
>TRBD2|TRBJ2-7|TRBV9|few
TGTGCCAGCAGCCCACCGGGAGGGAGAGACGAGCAGTACTTC
CASSPPGGRDEQYF
>TRBD2|TRBJ2-1|TRBV6-5|.
TGTGCCAGCAGCTTAACCGGGACTAGTATTGGGAATGAGCAGTTCTTC
CASSLTGTSIGNEQFF
>TRBD1|TRBJ2-5|TRBV12-3/TRBV12-4|few
TGTGCCAGCAGCCGACCCGCGACAGGGCGAGGGCAAGAGACCCAGTACTTC
CASSRPATGRGQETQYF
>TRBD1|TRBJ2-2|TRBV10-3|once
TGTGCCATCAGTGCAAGTGCGGGACAGGGGGCCGTCACCGGGGAGCTGTTTTTT
CAISASAGQGAVTGELFF
>.|TRBJ2-1|TRBV10-3|few
TGTGCCATCAGTGAGAATACTATCAATGAGCAGTTCTTC
CAISENTINEQFF
>.|TRBJ2-1|TRBV11-3|few
TGTGCCAGCAGCTTAGATCGGGGCGGGGACTACAATGAGCAGTTCTTC
CASSLDRGGDYNEQFF
>TRBD1|TRBJ1-2|TRBV20-1|.
TGCAGTGCTAGGGCGGCAGGGGGCAGCTATGGCTACACCTTC
CSARAAGGSYGYTF
>TRBD1|TRBJ2-3|TRBV20-1|.
TGCAGTGCTAGTCGAACAGGGGTAGCAGATACGCAGTATTTT
CSASRTGVADTQYF
>TRBD2|TRBJ2-1|TRBV28|.
TGTGCCAGCAGTTCAACCGGGACTAGCAGAGACAATGAGCAGTTCTTC
CASSSTGTSRDNEQFF
>TRBD1|TRBJ1-2|TRBV5-1|few
TGCGCCAGCGCTGTCCAGGGGGCAGGCTATGGCTACACCTTC
CASAVQGAGYGYTF
>TRBD1|TRBJ2-3|TRBV5-5|.
TGTGCCAGCAGCTTAGCCGGGACAGGGGTATCGTGGACGCAGTATTTT
CASSLAGTGVSWTQYF
>.|TRBJ2-1|TRBV10-3|.
TGTGCCATCTCAGGGGGGCAGAACTCCTACAATGAGCAGTTCTTC
CAISGGQNSYNEQFF
>TRBD1|TRBJ2-5|TRBV3-1|.
TGTGCCAGCAGCCCCCACAGGGGGCTGTCAGAGACCCAGTACTTC
CASSPHRGLSETQYF
>TRBD2|TRBJ2-1|TRBV5-1|.
TGCGCCAGCAGCTCCCCAGACTCCGCCGGGACTAACCAGTTCTTC
CASSSPDSAGTNQFF
>.|TRBJ2-1|TRBV7-8|.
TGTGCCAGCAGCTTAGGCCGGGACCAGAGGGGGTTCTTC
CASSLGRDQRGFF
>.|TRBJ2-6|TRBV12-3/TRBV12-4|few
TGTGCCAGCAGTCCTGCGGGCTCTGGGGCCAACGTCCTGACTTTC
CASSPAGSGANVLTF
>.|TRBJ2-1|TRBV5-1|once
TGCGCCAGCAGCTTGGTAGGGGGGGGGCCTTACAATGAGCAGTTCTTC
CASSLVGGGPYNEQFF
>TRBD1|TRBJ1-2|TRBV5-1|few
TGCGCCAGTAAACAGGGGACGCCTAACTATGGCTACACCTTC
CASKQGTPNYGYTF
>.|TRBJ1-4|TRBV29-1|few
TGCAGCGTTGCCAGGCCTTCGCAGGAAAAACTGTTTTTT
CSVARPSQEKLFF
>.|TRBJ2-1|TRBV24-1|.
TGTGCCACCAGTGACCGGTATAGAAATGAGCAGTTCTTC
CATSDRYRNEQFF
>.|TRBJ2-1|TRBV9|.
TGTGCCAGCAGCGTAGGACTAGACTACAATGAGCAGTTCTTC
CASSVGLDYNEQFF
>.|TRBJ2-6|TRBV7-8|.
TGTGCCAGCAGCTTTTCAGGGAACTCTGGGGCCAACGTCCTGACTTTC
CASSFSGNSGANVLTF
>.|TRBJ2-1|TRBV7-8|many
TGTGCCAGCAGCTTCCAAATCAGGACCGAGCAGTTCTTC
CASSFQIRTEQFF
>.|TRBJ2-2|TRBV27|few
TGTGCCAGCAGGACATTTCAGAACACCGGGGAGCTGTTTTTT
CASRTFQNTGELFF
>TRBD1|TRBJ1-2|TRBV6-5|once
TGTGCCAGCAGTTACGACAGGGCCTATGGCTACACCTTC
CASSYDRAYGYTF
>.|TRBJ2-5|TRBV20-1|few
TGCAGTGTCCCCAAGCAAGAGACCCAGTACTTC
CSVPKQETQYF
>.|TRBJ1-1|TRBV5-1|.
TGCGCCACCAGGCCCAGGGGTACCACTGAAGCTTTCTTT
CATRPRGTTEAFF
>.|TRBJ1-4|TRBV25-1|few
TGTGCCAGCAGCGACCCTGGCAGGTCTAATGAAAAACTGTTTTTT
CASSDPGRSNEKLFF